The 14 T cell receptor beta chains presented below share a single source sample, sequenced in a study of cytomegalovirus exposure and HLA in healthy donors. PCR involved 60 Vbeta and 13 Jbeta primers. Here immunoSEQ multiplex PCR was the method, and the copy in TCRdb shows in-frame clones only, minus some. The data show about 190,000 clones, more than 75% seen once. Material: PBMCs. The receptors were gathered from a woman aged 18 to 35 in good health and CMV-seronegative.

The chain uses TRBV27 and TRBJ1-5; D is uncertain. The CDR3 runs to 15 residues. V lost 6 bases and J 0 bases, leaving 12 bases between the germline ends. Germline V gene sequence: CDR1 MNHEY, CDR2 SMNVEV (reference sequence). The CDR3 coding sequence is TGTGCCAGCAGCGAGTCCCCCCTTAGCAATCAGCCCCAGCATTTT. The encoded protein is CASSESPLSNQPQHF.

The chain is built from TRBV7-2 and TRBJ2-1; 11 bases are shared with TRBD2. This CDR3 has 14 amino acids. The trim removed 6 bases at V and 6 bases at J, leaving 4 bases unmatched. Germline CDR1 and CDR2: SGHTA and FQGNSA. CDR3 in DNA: TGTGCCAGCAGGCCGGGACTAGCGGCCAATGAGCAGTTCTTC. Amino acids: CASRPGLAANEQFF.

V is TRBV21-1 and J is TRBJ1-1; the table's D call of TRBD1 was not tested on the DNA. TRBV21-1 is classified as a pseudogene. The CDR3 is 18 amino acids. As DNA, the CDR3 is TGTGCCAGCAGCACCCCTACAGGGGAAGGTTCAGATGGCACTGAAGCTTTCTTT. This codes for CASSTPTGEGSDGTEAFF.

The chain couples TRBV2 to TRBJ2-5, with 7 bases aligning to TRBD1. CDR1 and CDR2 (germline): SNHLY, FYNNEI. V gave up 5 bases and J gave up 7 bases; unmatched junction bases: 7. The CDR3 runs to 13 residues. The CDR3 reads CASSRQGLVTQYF. The CDR3 region has the DNA TGTGCCAGCAGTCGACAGGGTTTGGTGACCCAGTACTTC.

This chain uses TRBV6-8 with TRBJ1-3, with D possibly being TRBD1 (5 bases). Germline V gives CDR1 MNHGY, CDR2 SAAAGT. The CDR3 is 15 amino acids. V was shortened by 4 bases and J by 0 bases, with 10 bases between the two germline ends. CDR3 in DNA: TGTGCCAGCAGTTTGGACACGAGCTCTGGAAACACCATATATTTT. This encodes CASSLDTSSGNTIYF.

The V and J genes are TRBV18 and TRBJ2-6, with a weak D call TRBD1 (5 bases). From germline, CDR1 is KGHSH and CDR2 LQKENI. Trimming took off 1 base at V and 2 bases at J, with 12 bases between the two ends. This CDR3 spans 17 amino acids. The CDR3 DNA is TGTGCCAGCTCACCACAAGGGGAAGGCACTGGGGCCAACGTCCTGACTTTC. This gives the protein CASSPQGEGTGANVLTF.

The V gene is TRBV6-5, the J gene TRBJ2-5, with 8 nucleotides matching TRBD2. CDR1 and CDR2 from the germline V gene are MNHEY and SVGAGI. This CDR3 contains 15 residues. V gave up 4 bases and J gave up 4 bases; unmatched junction bases: 8. The CDR3 DNA follows: TGTGCCAGCAGTTTGCCGGGACTAGGGACAGAGACCCAGTACTTC. Its translation: CASSLPGLGTETQYF.

This clone was found once. The chain is built from TRBV29-1 and TRBJ1-2; tentative D call: TRBD1 (5 bases). The CDR3 spans 13 residues. Germline CDR1 is SQVTM and CDR2 is ANQGSEA. The V end lost 2 bases, the J end lost 3 bases, and 10 bases lay between the germline ends. This CDR3 is CSVEFGGDYGYTF. The CDR3 nucleotides are TGCAGCGTTGAATTTGGGGGGGACTATGGCTACACCTTC.

The rearrangement uses TRBV7-3 and TRBJ2-2, with unresolved D. Trimming took 8 bases from V and 1 from J, leaving 11 bases between them. This CDR3 spans 14 amino acids. CDR1 and CDR2 (germline): SGHTA, FQGTGA. The CDR3, as DNA: TGTGCCAGCTCCGATCAGATGAACACCGGGGAGCTGTTTTTT. Residues: CASSDQMNTGELFF.

The chain employs TRBV7-2 and TRBJ2-7; TRBD2 agrees at 11 bases. Per germline, CDR1 SGHTA and CDR2 FQGNSA. The V segment lost 5 bases and the J segment 2 bases; nucleotides outside the gene matches: 5. CDR3 length equals 15 residues. The CDR3 region has the DNA TGTGCCAGCAGCCTCGGGACTAGCGGAACCTACGAGCAGTACTTC. Translated: CASSLGTSGTYEQYF.

This clone occurred a few times. This chain links TRBV5-5 with TRBJ2-7; D perhaps matches TRBD1 (6 bases). CDR3 length: 16 residues. Germline V gene data show CDR1 as SGHKS and CDR2 as YYEKEE (reference sequence). Trimming pared 1 base from V and 2 bases from J, leaving 16 bases between. CDR3 nucleotide sequence: TGTGCCAGCAGCTTGTCCCGGGACACCATAACCTACGAGCAGTACTTC. Translating gives CASSLSRDTITYEQYF.

The chain uses TRBV7-2 and TRBJ1-1; the D is unclear. In germline, CDR1 is SGHTA, CDR2 FQGNSA. Trimming stripped 8 bases from V and 1 base from J, with 11 bases between. The CDR3 runs to 13 residues. The CDR3 coding sequence is TGTGCCAGCCTAAGACAACAGAACACTGAAGCTTTCTTT. Translated, it gives CASLRQQNTEAFF.

Points on this clone: Different DNA sequences within this sample yield the same CDR3. This rearrangement joins TRBV7-3 to TRBJ2-7; no clear D. Trimming cost V 4 bases and J 2 bases, with 12 bases left between them. The CDR3 has 14 amino acids. CDR1 and CDR2 from the germline V gene are SGHTA and FQGTGA. The CDR3 DNA reads TGTGCCAGCAGCTCCGCCCTCCAGGCCTACGAGCAGTACTTC. Its translation: CASSSALQAYEQYF.

V and J are TRBV5-8 and TRBJ2-3; D remains ambiguous. CDR3 length: 16 amino acids. V was pared by 0 bases and J by 0 bases, with 11 bases between. Germline CDR1 SGHTS, CDR2 YDEGEE. The CDR3 coding sequence is TGTGCCAGCAGCTTGGGGGCAGCACCTAGCACAGATACGCAGTATTTT. Protein product: CASSLGAAPSTDTQYF.